This T cell receptor (beta chain) comes out of a study of identical twins. This clonotype was observed a handful of times. Trimming removed 6 bases from V and 0 bases from J, with 14 bases in between. Germline lookup yields CDR1 SQVTM and CDR2 ANQGSEA. CDR3 length equals 14 residues. Each CDR3 protein is one row after TCRdb ran MiXCR on the 5' RACE reads. The sample records 550,000 to 800,000 distinct CDR3 sequences, 7.1% being singletons. The sample was also linked to a second study, of yellow fever vaccine responses in identical twins.

This chain joins TRBV29-1 and TRBJ1-1, with D hard to call. This TCR was recovered from a young woman in good health. Sequenced: PBMCs. This chain's CDR3 is CSVPREGMNTEAFF. The CDR3 bases are TGCAGCGTCCCAAGGGAGGGAATGAACACTGAAGCTTTCTTT.